These 23 T cell receptor beta chains were all obtained from the same sample, sequenced in a study of metastatic and nonmetastatic thyroid tumors. No patient received treatment before thyroid surgery. TCRdb called clones again from the PCR reads with MiXCR. Of over 70,000 clones in the sample, roughly a sixth are singletons; the top ten hold roughly 13%. Sequenced: blood. These receptors originate from a female donor with papillary thyroid cancer or a benign thyroid nodule (not recorded which). Some clones in this sample may be carry-over from other donors' samples.

The V and J genes are TRBV5-1 and TRBJ2-7; 7 bases fit TRBD1. With 4 bases clipped from V and 3 bases from J, the junction kept 4 bases outside the gene matches. The germline V gene has CDR1 SGHRS and CDR2 YFSETQ. The CDR3 contains 13 residues. This CDR3 is CASSTGTVYEQYF. Written as DNA, the CDR3 is TGCGCCAGCAGCACCGGGACAGTCTACGAGCAGTACTTC.

This clone was detected only a few times. The chain employs TRBV6-1 and TRBJ2-7; no clear D gene. CDR1 and CDR2 (germline): MNHNS, SASEGT. Deletions cut 2 bases from V and 4 bases from J, with 3 bases between. This CDR3 comprises 11 residues. The CDR3 DNA reads TGTGCCAGCAGTGAAATTTACGAGCAGTACTTC. It is translated as CASSEIYEQYF.

The V call is TRBV28, the J call TRBJ2-7; tentative D call: TRBD2 (5 bases). The CDR3 is 16 amino acids. CDR1 MDHEN and CDR2 SYDVKM come from the germline V gene. V gave up 6 bases and J gave up 1 base, with 19 bases separating them. Written as DNA, the CDR3 is TGTGCCAGCAGCGAACCGCCAGGAGGCCAGTCCTACGAGCAGTACTTC. As protein: CASSEPPGGQSYEQYF.

In its sample, this clone was seen many times. The CDR3 reads CATRGGGYAGELFF. The CDR3 DNA reads as TGTGCCACCAGGGGAGGGGGCTATGCCGGGGAGCTGTTTTTT. The genes are TRBV10-3 and TRBJ2-2; either TRBD1 or TRBD2 may supply D (7 bases each). CDR1 and CDR2 (germline): ENHRY, SYGVKD. Trimming removed 10 bases from V and 6 bases from J, with 18 bases in between. This CDR3 is 14 amino acids long.

The V call is TRBV6-1, the J call TRBJ2-1; 10 bases agree with TRBD1. The CDR3 spans 13 residues. Looked up from germline, CDR1 is MNHNS and CDR2 is SASEGT. Trimming at V came to 7 bases and at J to 7 bases, leaving 4 bases not matched to a gene. CDR3 in amino acids: CASNGDRGNEQFF. DNA of the CDR3: TGTGCCAGCAACGGGGACAGGGGAAATGAGCAGTTCTTC.

Notes on this clone: A read error is possible here, since a much larger clone lies one base away. Other DNA sequences in the same sample also yield this CDR3. The rearrangement uses TRBV5-6 and TRBJ2-3; 7 positions match TRBD1. This CDR3 is 16 amino acids long. Germline V CDR1 and CDR2: SGHDT, YYEEEE. The ends lost 4 bases at V and 2 bases at J; junction bases unmatched: 10. The CDR3 reads CASSRTGTAITDTQYF. DNA for the CDR3: TGTGCCAGCAGCCGGACTGGGACAGCGATCACAGATACGCAGTATTTT.

A few counts support this clone. The chain recombines TRBV12-3 or TRBV12-4 with TRBJ1-2; D is undetermined. The CDR3 totals 13 residues. V gave up 3 bases and J gave up 7 bases, with 12 bases separating them. This chain's CDR3 is CASSFLSLVGYTF. Written as DNA, the CDR3 is TGTGCCAGCAGTTTTCTCAGCCTGGTTGGCTACACCTTC.

This clone was counted ten times or more. J is TRBJ2-7 and V is TRBV28; D is undetermined. From germline, CDR1 is MDHEN and CDR2 SYDVKM. Trimming removed 5 bases from V and 7 bases from J, with 15 bases in between. This CDR3 contains 13 residues. CDR3 nucleotides: TGTGCCAGCAGTCCGGTGGTTGTGGATGAGCAGTACTTC. Amino acids: CASSPVVVDEQYF.

Many counts were recorded for this clone. The V call is TRBV3-1, the J call TRBJ1-1; no firm D call. Trimming stripped 2 bases from V and 3 bases from J, with 7 bases between. This CDR3 comprises 13 residues. Germline V gives CDR1 LGHDT, CDR2 YNNKEL (reference sequence). In nucleotides, the CDR3 is TGTGCCAGCAGCCAACTTGAGGACACTGAAGCTTTCTTT. Amino acids: CASSQLEDTEAFF.

At least ten counts were recorded for this clone. The chain is built from TRBV18 and TRBJ1-3; 7 bases match TRBD1. V shed 5 bases and J 0 bases; nucleotides not matched to a gene: 1. CDR3 length: 14 amino acids. CDR1 is KGHSH, CDR2 LQKENI, per germline. The CDR3 loop is CASSRDSSGNTIYF. The CDR3, as DNA: TGTGCCAGCTCAAGGGACAGCTCTGGAAACACCATATATTTT.

This clone was seen many times. The chain recombines TRBV5-1 with TRBJ2-7; 11 bases agree with TRBD2. The CDR3 runs to 17 residues. V was pared by 3 bases and J by 0 bases, with 8 bases of the junction left unmatched. The germline V gene encodes CDR1 SGHRS and CDR2 YFSETQ. CDR3 sequence reads: CASSYRTGTSGSYEQYF. The DNA for the CDR3 is TGCGCCAGCAGCTACCGAACCGGGACTAGCGGCTCCTACGAGCAGTACTTC. Full variable domain (remainder filled in from reference TRBV5-1 and TRBJ2-7): KAGVTQTPRYLIKTRGQQVTLSCSPISGHRSVSWYQQTPGQGLQFLFEYFSETQRNKGNFPGRFSGRQFSNSRSEMNVSTLELGDSALYLCASSYRTGTSGSYEQYFGPGTRLTVT.

The V and J genes are TRBV5-6 and TRBJ1-3, with D hard to call. Germline CDR1 is SGHDT and CDR2 is YYEEEE. This CDR3 contains 16 residues. V was shortened by 0 bases and J by 0 bases, with 10 bases between the two germline ends. CDR3 loop: CASSLESGFSGNTIYF. The CDR3 region has the DNA TGTGCCAGCAGCTTGGAATCAGGATTCTCTGGAAACACCATATATTTT.

The genes are TRBV4-1 and TRBJ1-4; a possible D gene is TRBD1 (6 bases). The V gene lost 1 base and the J gene lost 12 bases, with 24 bases spanning the gap. There are 17 residues in the CDR3. Germline lookup yields CDR1 MGHRA and CDR2 YSYEKL. The CDR3 DNA reads as TGCGCCAGCAGCCAAGGAGGTAGGGGGTCCCCGGGACGAGAACTGTTTTTT. Its protein product is CASSQGGRGSPGRELFF.

This clone has at least ten counts. V gene TRBV19 combines with J gene TRBJ1-4, with TRBD1 identical over 10 bases. V was pared by 9 bases and J by 3 bases, with 7 bases of the junction left unmatched. Germline CDR1 reads LNHDA; CDR2 reads SQIVND (reference sequence). The CDR3 contains 15 residues. This CDR3 is CASPGQGTPNEKLFF. In DNA, the CDR3 is TGTGCCAGCCCGGGACAGGGGACGCCTAATGAAAAACTGTTTTTT. Based on the CDR3 plus reference TRBV19 and TRBJ1-4, the full variable domain is DGGITQSPKYLFRKEGQNVTLSCEQNLNHDAMYWYRQDPGQGLRLIYYSQIVNDFQKGDIAEGYSVSREKKESFPLTVTSAQKNPTAFYLCASPGQGTPNEKLFFGSGTQLSVL.

This clone occurred a few times. It may be a read error: a sequence one base away is much more abundant. This sequence joins TRBV29-1 and TRBJ2-5; D is unclear. The germline V gene has CDR1 SQVTM and CDR2 ANQGSEA. The CDR3 totals 12 residues. The CDR3 coding sequence is TGCAGAGCCCGAAGCAGTGGAGAGACCCAGTACTTC. It specifies CRARSSGETQYF. Full variable domain (missing parts from reference TRBV29-1 and TRBJ2-5): SAVISQKPSRDICQRGTSLTIQCQVDSQVTMMFWYRQQPGQSLTLIATANQGSEATYESGFVIDKFPISRPNLTFSTLTVSNMSPEDSSIYLCRARSSGETQYFGPGTRLLVL.

The chain has TRBV20-1 and TRBJ2-7; D may be TRBD1 (5 bases). Trimming removed 0 bases at V and 4 bases at J, with 7 bases between. CDR3 size: 12 residues. Germline V gene lookup returns CDR1 DFQATT and CDR2 SNEGSKA (reference sequence). In DNA, the CDR3 is TGCAGTGCTAGAGACAGGGAATACGAGCAGTACTTC. Translated: CSARDREYEQYF.

Concerning this clone itself: A junction boundary mismatches the germline segment, possibly from a read error. Distinct nucleotide sequences in the sample also encode this CDR3. This chain uses TRBV11-2 with TRBJ1-1; D is possibly TRBD1 (6 bases). Looked up from germline, CDR1 is SGHAT and CDR2 is FQNNGV. CDR3 size: 13 residues. CDR3 in DNA: TGTGCCAGCAGCTTGCTACAGGGTTCTGAAGCATTCTTT. It translates to CASSLLQGSEAFF.

This clone was seen at least ten times. The V and J genes are TRBV18 and TRBJ2-3, with a weak D call TRBD2 (6 bases). This CDR3 has 15 amino acids. V was shortened by 0 bases and J by 2 bases, with 9 bases between the two germline ends. Germline CDR1 is KGHSH and CDR2 is LQKENI. CDR3 protein: CASSPPGLHTDTQYF. Here the CDR3 DNA reads TGTGCCAGCTCACCACCGGGACTGCACACAGATACGCAGTATTTT. Supplemented by reference TRBV18 and TRBJ2-3, the full variable domain reads NAGVMQNPRHLVRRRGQEARLRCSPMKGHSHVYWYRQLPEEGLKFMVYLQKENIIDESGMPKERFSAEFPKEGPSILRIQQVVRGDSAAYFCASSPPGLHTDTQYFGPGTRLTVL.

At least ten counts were recorded for this clone. V is TRBV6-1 and J is TRBJ1-1; 10 bases align to TRBD1. The germline CDR1 and CDR2 sequences are MNHNS and SASEGT. The CDR3 totals 15 residues. V shed 2 bases, J shed 4 bases, and the junction held 4 bases outside the gene matches. CDR3 amino acids: CASSEPGQGSTEAFF. In DNA form, the CDR3 reads TGTGCCAGCAGTGAACCGGGACAGGGGAGCACTGAAGCTTTCTTT.

This clone was counted many times. The chain links TRBV5-1 to TRBJ2-6; D is ambiguous. Trimming left V 4 bases short and J 0 bases short, with 8 bases between. CDR1 is SGHRS, CDR2 YFSETQ, per germline. This CDR3 contains 15 residues. The CDR3 region has the DNA TGCGCCAGCAGCCAGACGGTCTCTGGGGCCAACGTCCTGACTTTC. Protein product: CASSQTVSGANVLTF.

This clone was counted at least ten times. The CDR3 DNA reads as TGTGCCAGCAGCTTAGTCGGCCAGGTATATGGCTACACCTTC. Translation: CASSLVGQVYGYTF. V gene TRBV7-9 combines with J gene TRBJ1-2; no definite D call. There are 14 residues in the CDR3. Looked up from germline, CDR1 is SEHNR and CDR2 is FQNEAQ (reference sequence). Trimming took 1 base from V and 5 from J, leaving 11 bases between them.

This clone was seen a handful of times. The chain employs TRBV6-1 and TRBJ1-1; D may be TRBD1 (5 bases). Germline assignment: CDR1 MNHNS and CDR2 SASEGT. V was shortened by 2 bases and J by 4 bases, with 11 bases between the two germline ends. The CDR3 covers 14 residues. CDR3: CASSESQGRTEAFF. For the CDR3, the DNA is TGTGCCAGCAGTGAATCCCAGGGACGCACTGAAGCTTTCTTT.

There are many counts of this clone. DNA for the CDR3: TGTGCCAGTAGTATTCTTGGGACCTCCAGGGGTGAAAAACTGTTTTTT. Translating it yields CASSILGTSRGEKLFF. V and J are TRBV19 and TRBJ1-4, with a weak D call TRBD1 (6 bases). From germline, CDR1 is LNHDA and CDR2 SQIVND (reference sequence). The CDR3 sequence is 16 residues long. Trimming cost V 3 bases and J 7 bases, with 18 bases left between them. Variable domain in full (rest from reference TRBV19 and TRBJ1-4): DGGITQSPKYLFRKEGQNVTLSCEQNLNHDAMYWYRQDPGQGLRLIYYSQIVNDFQKGDIAEGYSVSREKKESFPLTVTSAQKNPTAFYLCASSILGTSRGEKLFFGSGTQLSVL.